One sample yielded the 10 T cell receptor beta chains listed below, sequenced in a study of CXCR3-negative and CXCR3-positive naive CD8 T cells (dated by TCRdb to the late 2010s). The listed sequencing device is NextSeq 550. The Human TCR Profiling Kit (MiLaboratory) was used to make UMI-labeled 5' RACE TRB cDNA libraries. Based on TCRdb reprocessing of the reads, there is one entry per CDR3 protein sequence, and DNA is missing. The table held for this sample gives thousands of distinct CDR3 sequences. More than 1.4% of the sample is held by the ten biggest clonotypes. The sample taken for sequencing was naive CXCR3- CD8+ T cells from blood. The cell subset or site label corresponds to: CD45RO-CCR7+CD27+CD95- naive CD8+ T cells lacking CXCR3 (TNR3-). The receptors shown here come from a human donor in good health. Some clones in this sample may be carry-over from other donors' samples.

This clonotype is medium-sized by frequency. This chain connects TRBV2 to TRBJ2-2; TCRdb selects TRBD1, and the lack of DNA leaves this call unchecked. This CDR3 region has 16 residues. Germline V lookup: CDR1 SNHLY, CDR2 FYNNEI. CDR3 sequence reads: CASSDTAGAPTGELFF. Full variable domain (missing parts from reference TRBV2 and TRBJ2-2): EPEVTQTPSHQVTQMGQEVILRCVPISNHLYFYWYRQILGQKVEFLVSFYNNEISEKSEIFDDQFSVERPDGSNFTLKIRSTKLEDSAMYFCASSDTAGAPTGELFFGEGSRLTVL.

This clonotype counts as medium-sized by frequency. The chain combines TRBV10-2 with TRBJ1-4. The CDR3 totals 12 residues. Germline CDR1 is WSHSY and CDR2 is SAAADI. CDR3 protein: CASREDRGKLFF.

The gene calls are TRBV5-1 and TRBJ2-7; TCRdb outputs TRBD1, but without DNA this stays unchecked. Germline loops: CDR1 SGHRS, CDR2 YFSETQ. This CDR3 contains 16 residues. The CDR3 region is CASGTGQGKQDYEQYF.

CDR3 residues: CSVPGTGGIYGYTF. This chain uses TRBV29-1 with TRBJ1-2; the TCRdb D gene call, TRBD1, has no DNA to confirm it. Germline V gene lookup returns CDR1 SQVTM and CDR2 ANQGSEA. The CDR3 consists of 14 residues.

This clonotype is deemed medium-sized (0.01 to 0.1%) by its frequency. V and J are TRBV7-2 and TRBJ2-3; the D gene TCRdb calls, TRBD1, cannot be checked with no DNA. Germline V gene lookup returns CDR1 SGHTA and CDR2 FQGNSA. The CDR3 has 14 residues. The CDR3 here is CASSPGVYTDTQYF. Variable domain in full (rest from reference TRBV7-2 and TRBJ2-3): GAGVSQSPSNKVTEKGKDVELRCDPISGHTALYWYRQSLGQGLEFLIYFQGNSAPDKSGLPSDRFSAERTGGSVSTLTIQRTQQEDSAVYLCASSPGVYTDTQYFGPGTRLTVL.

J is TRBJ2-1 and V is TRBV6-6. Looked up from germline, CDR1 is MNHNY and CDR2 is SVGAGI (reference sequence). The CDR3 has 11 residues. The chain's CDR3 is CAIQIGSEQFF.

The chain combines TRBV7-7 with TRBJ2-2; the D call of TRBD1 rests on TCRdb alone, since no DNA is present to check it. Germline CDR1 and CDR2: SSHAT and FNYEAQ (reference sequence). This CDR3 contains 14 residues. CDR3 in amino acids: CASSLVPSGQKLFF.

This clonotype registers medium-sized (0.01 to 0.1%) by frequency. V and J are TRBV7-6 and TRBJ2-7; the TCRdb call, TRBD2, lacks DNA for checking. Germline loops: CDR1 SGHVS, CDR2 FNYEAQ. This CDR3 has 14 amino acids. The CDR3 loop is CASSLPPASGEQYF.

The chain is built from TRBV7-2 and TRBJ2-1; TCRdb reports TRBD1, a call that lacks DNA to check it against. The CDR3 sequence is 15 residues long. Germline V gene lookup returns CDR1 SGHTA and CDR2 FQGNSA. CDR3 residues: CASSGVDPGGREQFF.

The CDR3 region is CASSLTLVNEQFF. The rearrangement joins TRBV5-1 to TRBJ2-1; TCRdb names TRBD2, which stays unverified in the absence of DNA. The CDR3 consists of 13 residues. Germline-derived CDR1 and CDR2 are SGHRS and YFSETQ.